This TCR beta chain emerged from a study of beta chain features in type 1 diabetes. Overall study context: The patient and healthy donor groups were comparable for age, gender and cell yields.

Regarding the study as a whole: The study found moderately but significantly shorter TCRB CDR3s in all four CD4+ subsets of Type 1 diabetes patients. Although PCR might favor shorter templates, it would do so equally in patients and controls.

The CDR3 has 12 residues. V lost 4 bases and J 3 bases, leaving 7 bases between the germline ends. Germline lookup yields CDR1 MNHEY and CDR2 SVGAGI. Reverse transcription of all isolated RNA meant that expressed TCRB transcripts were sequenced. Naive, central memory and regulatory T cell samples averaged roughly 3.7 million reads. The method was immunoSEQ multiplex PCR; TCRdb's version includes in-frame clones alone and lacks a portion of them. This table has more than 300,000 clones, 8% to 10% appearing once. Points on this clone: Its target is not known.

One heparinised draw, averaging roughly 0.12 L, was taken per donor. The sequenced material came from central memory CD4+ T cells from blood. This receptor was taken from a man aged 25 to 40 with type 1 diabetes. The chain uses TRBV6-5 and TRBJ2-7; D remains ambiguous. Written as DNA, the CDR3 is TGTGCCAGCAGTTCCCGTCACTACGAGCAGTACTTC. This codes for CASSSRHYEQYF.